This T cell receptor beta chain was captured in a study of tumor-infiltrating lymphocytes in primary liver carcinoma. Total RNA and DNA came together from around 20-30 mg of bulk tissue without cell sorting. Each individual tumor supplied samples from five separate regions. Uniformly, tumor samples exhibited a viable tumor cell fraction exceeding 90%. This clonotype was recorded once. At one end the junction does not follow the germline gene, possibly because of a read error. CDR1 and CDR2 from the germline V gene are SGHNT and YYREEE (reference sequence). The CDR3 loop spans 15 amino acids. A primer in the constant region served to generate TCR beta cDNA from 450 to 650 ng of total RNA. Slightly modified ARM-PCR, run as three nested multiplex PCR rounds, produced the TCR beta libraries. Rounds one and two of PCR, each of about 10 cycles, were primed with TRBV1-TRBV30 forward primers and a C-beta reverse primer. MiXCR, applied by TCRdb to the multiplex PCR reads, yields one record per CDR3 protein. The table lists tens of thousands of distinct CDR3 sequences, approximately 70% of them singletons.

The sequence came from a man aged 35 to 55 with primary liver carcinoma and hepatitis B virus infection. Sample: liver tumor tissue from sampling region 2. The subset denotes: tumor region T2, inferior pole. The chain has TRBV5-4 and TRBJ1-2; D is perhaps TRBD1 (6 bases). CDR3 residues: CASSPGGAVDYDYTF. The CDR3 DNA is TGTGCTAGCAGTCCGGGGGGGGCAGTGGACTATGACTACACCTTC.